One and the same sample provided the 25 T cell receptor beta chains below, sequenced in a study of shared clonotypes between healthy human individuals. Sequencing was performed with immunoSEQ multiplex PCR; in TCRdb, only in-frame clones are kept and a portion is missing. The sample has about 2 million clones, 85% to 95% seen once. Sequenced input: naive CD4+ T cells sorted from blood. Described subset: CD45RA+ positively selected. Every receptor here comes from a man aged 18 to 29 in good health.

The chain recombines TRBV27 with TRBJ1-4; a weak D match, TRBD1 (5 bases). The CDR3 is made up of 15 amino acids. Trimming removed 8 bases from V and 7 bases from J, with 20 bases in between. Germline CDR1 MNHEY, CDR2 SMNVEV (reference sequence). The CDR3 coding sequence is TGTGCCAGCGTCAATAGAGGGACGTACGCTGAAAAACTGTTTTTT. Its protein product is CASVNRGTYAEKLFF.

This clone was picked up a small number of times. The chain's CDR3 is CASRPTSGNNIQYF. CDR3 nucleotides: TGTGCCAGCAGGCCGACTAGCGGGAACAACATTCAGTACTTC. The chain combines TRBV6-5 with TRBJ2-4, with 11 nucleotides matching TRBD2. The J segment lost 7 bases and the V segment lost 6 bases, leaving 5 bases of the junction unmatched. The CDR3 spans 14 residues. The germline CDR1 and CDR2 sequences are MNHEY and SVGAGI.

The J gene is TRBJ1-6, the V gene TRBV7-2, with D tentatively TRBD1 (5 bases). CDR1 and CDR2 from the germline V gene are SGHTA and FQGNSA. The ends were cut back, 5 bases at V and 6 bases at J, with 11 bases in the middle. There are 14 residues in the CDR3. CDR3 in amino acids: CASSQGLTNSPLHF. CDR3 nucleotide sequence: TGTGCCAGCAGCCAGGGACTGACTAATTCACCCCTCCACTTT.

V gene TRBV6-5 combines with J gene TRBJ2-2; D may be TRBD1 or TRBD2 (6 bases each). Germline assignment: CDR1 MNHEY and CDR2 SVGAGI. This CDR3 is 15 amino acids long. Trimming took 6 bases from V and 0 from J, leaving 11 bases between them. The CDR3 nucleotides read TGTGCCAGCAGGGGGGCGGGGTCGAACACCGGGGAGCTGTTTTTT. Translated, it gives CASRGAGSNTGELFF.

DNA for the CDR3: TGTGCCAGCAGCTTGAAAGCATGGGAGACCCAGTACTTC. Residues: CASSLKAWETQYF. The V call is TRBV11-2, the J call TRBJ2-5, with D unresolved. Looked up from germline, CDR1 is SGHAT and CDR2 is FQNNGV. The V gene lost 3 bases and the J gene lost 5 bases, with 10 bases spanning the gap. CDR3 length: 13 amino acids.

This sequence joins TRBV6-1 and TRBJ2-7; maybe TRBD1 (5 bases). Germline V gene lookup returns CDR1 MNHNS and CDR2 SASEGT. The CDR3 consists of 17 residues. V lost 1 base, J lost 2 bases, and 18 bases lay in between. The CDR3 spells CASSEEWTYLLAYEQYF. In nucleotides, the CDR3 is TGTGCCAGCAGTGAAGAGTGGACATACCTGTTGGCCTACGAGCAGTACTTC.

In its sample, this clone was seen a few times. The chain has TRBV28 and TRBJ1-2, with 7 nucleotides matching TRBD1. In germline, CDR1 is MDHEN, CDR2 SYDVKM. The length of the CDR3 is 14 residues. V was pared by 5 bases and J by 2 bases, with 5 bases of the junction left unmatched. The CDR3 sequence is CASSAQQGNYGYTF. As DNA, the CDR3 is TGTGCCAGCAGTGCCCAACAGGGGAACTATGGCTACACCTTC.

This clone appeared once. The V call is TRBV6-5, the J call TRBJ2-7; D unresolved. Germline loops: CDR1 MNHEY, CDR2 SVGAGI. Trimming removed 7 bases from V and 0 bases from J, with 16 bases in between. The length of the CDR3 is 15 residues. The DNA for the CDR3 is TGTGCCAGCACTTCCCCGTCGGGCAGCTCCTACGAGCAGTACTTC. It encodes CASTSPSGSSYEQYF.

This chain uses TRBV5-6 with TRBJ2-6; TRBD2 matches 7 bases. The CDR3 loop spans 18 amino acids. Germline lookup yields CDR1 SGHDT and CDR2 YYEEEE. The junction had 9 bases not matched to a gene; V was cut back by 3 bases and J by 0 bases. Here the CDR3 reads CASSSHEAGNSGANVLTF. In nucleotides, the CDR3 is TGTGCCAGCAGCTCCCATGAAGCGGGGAACTCTGGGGCCAACGTCCTGACTTTC.

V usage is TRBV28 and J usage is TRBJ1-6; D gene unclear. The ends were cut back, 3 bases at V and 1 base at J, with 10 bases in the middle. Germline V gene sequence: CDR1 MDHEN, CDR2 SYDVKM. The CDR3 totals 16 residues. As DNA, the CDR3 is TGTGCCAGCAGTTTGCCGCGTCCATCCTATAATTCACCCCTCCACTTT. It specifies CASSLPRPSYNSPLHF.

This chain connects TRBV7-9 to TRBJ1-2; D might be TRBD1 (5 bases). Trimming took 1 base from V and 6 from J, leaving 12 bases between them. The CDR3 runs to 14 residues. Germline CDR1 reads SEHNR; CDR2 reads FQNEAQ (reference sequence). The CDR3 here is CASSLELRDHGYTF. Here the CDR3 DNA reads TGTGCCAGCAGCTTAGAACTCAGGGACCATGGCTACACCTTC.

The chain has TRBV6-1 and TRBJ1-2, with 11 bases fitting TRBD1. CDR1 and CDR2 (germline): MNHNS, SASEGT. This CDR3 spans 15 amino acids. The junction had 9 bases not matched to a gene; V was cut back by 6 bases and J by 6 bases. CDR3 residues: CASSQDRGPEDGYTF. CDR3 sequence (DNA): TGTGCCAGCAGCCAGGACAGGGGGCCAGAGGATGGCTACACCTTC.

In nucleotides, the CDR3 is TGTGCCAGCAGTGACAGGGGGTTGGAAAACATTCAGTACTTC. This encodes CASSDRGLENIQYF. The chain combines TRBV6-5 with TRBJ2-4; 9 bases are a match to TRBD1. The CDR3 covers 14 residues. The germline V gene encodes CDR1 MNHEY and CDR2 SVGAGI. V was pared by 5 bases and J by 5 bases, with 4 bases of the junction left unmatched.

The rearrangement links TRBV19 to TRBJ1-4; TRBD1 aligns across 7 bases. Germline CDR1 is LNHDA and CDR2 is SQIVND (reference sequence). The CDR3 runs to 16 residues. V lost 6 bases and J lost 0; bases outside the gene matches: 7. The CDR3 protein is CASSEYRGSTNEKLFF. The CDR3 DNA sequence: TGTGCCAGTAGCGAATACAGGGGTTCAACTAATGAAAAACTGTTTTTT.

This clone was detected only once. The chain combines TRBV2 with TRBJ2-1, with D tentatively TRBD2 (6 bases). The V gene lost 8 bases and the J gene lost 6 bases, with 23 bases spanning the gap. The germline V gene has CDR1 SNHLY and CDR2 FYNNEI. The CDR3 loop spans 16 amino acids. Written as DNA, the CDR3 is TGTGCCAGCTCGGTCGTAGCGGCCAACCCTCTCAATGAGCAGTTCTTC. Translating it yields CASSVVAANPLNEQFF.

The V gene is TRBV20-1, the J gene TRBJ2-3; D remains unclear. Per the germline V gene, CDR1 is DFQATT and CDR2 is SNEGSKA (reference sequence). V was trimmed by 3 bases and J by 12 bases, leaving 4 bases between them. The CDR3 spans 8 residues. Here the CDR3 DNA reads TGCAGTGCTAGGGACCAGTATTTT. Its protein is CSARDQYF.

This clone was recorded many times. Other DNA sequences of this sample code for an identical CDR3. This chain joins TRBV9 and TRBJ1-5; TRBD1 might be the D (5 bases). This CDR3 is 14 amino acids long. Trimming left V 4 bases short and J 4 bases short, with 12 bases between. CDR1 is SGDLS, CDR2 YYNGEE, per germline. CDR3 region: CASSLGGANQPQHF. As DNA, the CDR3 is TGTGCCAGCAGCCTCGGGGGAGCGAATCAGCCCCAGCATTTT. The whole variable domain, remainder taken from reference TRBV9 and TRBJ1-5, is DSGVTQTPKHLITATGQRVTLRCSPRSGDLSVYWYQQSLDQGLQFLIQYYNGEERAKGNILERFSAQQFPDLHSELNLSSLELGDSALYFCASSLGGANQPQHFGDGTRLSIL.

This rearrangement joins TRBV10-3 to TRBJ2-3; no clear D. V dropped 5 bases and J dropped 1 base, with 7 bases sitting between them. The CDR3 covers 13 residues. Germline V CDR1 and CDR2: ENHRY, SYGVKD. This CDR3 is CAISLSGTDTQYF. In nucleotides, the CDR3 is TGTGCCATCAGTTTATCGGGCACAGATACGCAGTATTTT.

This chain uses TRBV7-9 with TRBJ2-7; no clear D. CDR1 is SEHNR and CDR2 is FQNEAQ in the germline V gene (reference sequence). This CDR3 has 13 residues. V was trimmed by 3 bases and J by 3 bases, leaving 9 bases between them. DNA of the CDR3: TGTGCCAGCAGCTTTCAAGATCGCTACGAGCAGTACTTC. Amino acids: CASSFQDRYEQYF.

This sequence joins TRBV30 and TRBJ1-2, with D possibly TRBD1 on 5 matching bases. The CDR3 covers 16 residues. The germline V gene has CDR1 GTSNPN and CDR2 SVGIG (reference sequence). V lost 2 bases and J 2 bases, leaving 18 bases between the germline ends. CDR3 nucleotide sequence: TGTGCCTGGAGTAGGGAGGTAGGGGACCGCAACTATGGCTACACCTTC. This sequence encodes CAWSREVGDRNYGYTF.

CDR3 residues: CAWSVHRVPYEQYF. CDR3 coding DNA: TGTGCCTGGAGTGTACACAGGGTCCCCTACGAGCAGTACTTC. The V and J genes are TRBV30 and TRBJ2-7, with D perhaps matching TRBD1 (6 bases). CDR3 length equals 14 residues. The V and J ends lost 0 bases and 2 bases respectively, with 11 bases between them. CDR1 GTSNPN and CDR2 SVGIG come from the germline V gene (reference sequence).

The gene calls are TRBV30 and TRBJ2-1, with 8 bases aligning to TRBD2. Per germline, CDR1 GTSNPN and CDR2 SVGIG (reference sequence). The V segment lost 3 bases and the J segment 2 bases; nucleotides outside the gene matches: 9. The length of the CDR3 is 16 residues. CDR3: CAWSPLDSGAYNEQFF. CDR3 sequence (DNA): TGTGCCTGGAGCCCCCTGGATAGCGGGGCCTACAATGAGCAGTTCTTC. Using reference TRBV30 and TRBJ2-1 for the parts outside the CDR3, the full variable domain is SQTIHQWPATLVQPVGSPLSLECTVEGTSNPNLYWYRQAAGRGLQLLFYSVGIGQISSEVPQNLSASRPQDRQFILSSKKLLLSDSGFYLCAWSPLDSGAYNEQFFGPGTRLTVL.

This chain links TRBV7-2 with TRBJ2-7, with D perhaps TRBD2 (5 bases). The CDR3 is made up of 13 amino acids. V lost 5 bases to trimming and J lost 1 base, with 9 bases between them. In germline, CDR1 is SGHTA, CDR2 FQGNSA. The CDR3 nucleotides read TGTGCCAGCAGCAACCCGGGATCCTACGAGCAGTACTTC. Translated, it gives CASSNPGSYEQYF.

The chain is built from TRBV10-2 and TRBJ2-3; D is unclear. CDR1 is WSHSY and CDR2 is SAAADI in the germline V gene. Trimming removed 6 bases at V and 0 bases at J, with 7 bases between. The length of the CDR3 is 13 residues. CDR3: CASSEPSTDTQYF. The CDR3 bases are TGCGCCAGCAGCGAGCCGAGCACAGATACGCAGTATTTT.

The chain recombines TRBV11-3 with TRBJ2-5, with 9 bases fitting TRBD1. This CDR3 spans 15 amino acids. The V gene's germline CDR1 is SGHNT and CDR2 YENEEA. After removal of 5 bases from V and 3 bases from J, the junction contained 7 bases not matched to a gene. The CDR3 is CASSLGQGREETQYF. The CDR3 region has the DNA TGTGCCAGCAGCCTCGGACAGGGGAGGGAAGAGACCCAGTACTTC.